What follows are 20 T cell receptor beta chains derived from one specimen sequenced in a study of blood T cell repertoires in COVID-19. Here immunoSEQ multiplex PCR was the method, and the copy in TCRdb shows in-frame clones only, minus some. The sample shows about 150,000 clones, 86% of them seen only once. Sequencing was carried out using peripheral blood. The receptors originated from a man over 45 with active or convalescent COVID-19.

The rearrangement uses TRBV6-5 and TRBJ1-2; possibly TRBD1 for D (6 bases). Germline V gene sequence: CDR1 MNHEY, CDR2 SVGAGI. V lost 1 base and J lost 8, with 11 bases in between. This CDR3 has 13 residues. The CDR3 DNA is TGTGCCAGCAGTTACTTGGGACATCAGGGCTACACCTTC. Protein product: CASSYLGHQGYTF.

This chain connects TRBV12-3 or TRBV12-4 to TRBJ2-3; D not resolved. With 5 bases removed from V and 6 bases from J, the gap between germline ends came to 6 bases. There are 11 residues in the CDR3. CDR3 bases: TGTGCCAGCAGTATCATTGATACGCAGTATTTT. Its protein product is CASSIIDTQYF.

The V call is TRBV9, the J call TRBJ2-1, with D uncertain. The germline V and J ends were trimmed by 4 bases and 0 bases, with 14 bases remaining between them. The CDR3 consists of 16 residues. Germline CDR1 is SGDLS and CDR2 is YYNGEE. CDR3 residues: CASSLTSDYSYNEQFF. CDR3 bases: TGTGCCAGCAGCCTGACCAGCGATTACTCCTACAATGAGCAGTTCTTC.

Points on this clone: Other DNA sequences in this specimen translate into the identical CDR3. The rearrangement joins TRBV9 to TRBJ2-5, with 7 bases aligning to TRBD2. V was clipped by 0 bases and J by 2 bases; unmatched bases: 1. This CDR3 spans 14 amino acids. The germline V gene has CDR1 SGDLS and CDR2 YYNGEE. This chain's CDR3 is CASSVAGGQETQYF. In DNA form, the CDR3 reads TGTGCCAGCAGCGTAGCGGGGGGACAAGAGACCCAGTACTTC. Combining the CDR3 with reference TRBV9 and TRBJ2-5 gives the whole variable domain DSGVTQTPKHLITATGQRVTLRCSPRSGDLSVYWYQQSLDQGLQFLIQYYNGEERAKGNILERFSAQQFPDLHSELNLSSLELGDSALYFCASSVAGGQETQYFGPGTRLLVL.

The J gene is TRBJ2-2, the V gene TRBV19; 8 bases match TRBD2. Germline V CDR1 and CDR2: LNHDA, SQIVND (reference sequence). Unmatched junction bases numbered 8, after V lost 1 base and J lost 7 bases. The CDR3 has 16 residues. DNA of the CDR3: TGTGCCAGTAGTATAGGACCGGGAGGGCCGGGCGGGGAGCTGTTTTTT. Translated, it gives CASSIGPGGPGGELFF.

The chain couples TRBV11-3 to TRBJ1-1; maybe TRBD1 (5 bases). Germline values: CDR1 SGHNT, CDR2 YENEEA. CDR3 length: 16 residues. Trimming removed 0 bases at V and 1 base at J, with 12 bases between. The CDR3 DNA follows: TGTGCCAGCAGCTTAGAAGGATGGGGGGGGAACACTGAAGCTTTCTTT. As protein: CASSLEGWGGNTEAFF.

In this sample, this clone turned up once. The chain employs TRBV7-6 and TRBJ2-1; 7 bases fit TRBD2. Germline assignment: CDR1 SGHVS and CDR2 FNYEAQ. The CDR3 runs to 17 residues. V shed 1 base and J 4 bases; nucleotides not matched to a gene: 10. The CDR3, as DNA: TGTGCCAGCAGCTTAGGGATAAGCGGGGTGGATTACAATGAGCAGTTCTTC. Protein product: CASSLGISGVDYNEQFF.

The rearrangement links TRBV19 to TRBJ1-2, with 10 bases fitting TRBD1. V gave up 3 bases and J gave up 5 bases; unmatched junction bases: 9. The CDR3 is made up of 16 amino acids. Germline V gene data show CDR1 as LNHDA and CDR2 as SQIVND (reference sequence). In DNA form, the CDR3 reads TGTGCCAGTAGTATTCGAGACAGGGGGCGAGGTTATGGCTACACCTTC. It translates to CASSIRDRGRGYGYTF.

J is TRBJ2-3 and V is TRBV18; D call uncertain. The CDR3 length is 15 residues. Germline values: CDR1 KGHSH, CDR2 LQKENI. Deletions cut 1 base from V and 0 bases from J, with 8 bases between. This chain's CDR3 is CASSPRAGSTDTQYF. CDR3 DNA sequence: TGTGCCAGCTCACCACGGGCAGGCAGCACAGATACGCAGTATTTT. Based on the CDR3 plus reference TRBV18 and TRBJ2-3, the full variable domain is NAGVMQNPRHLVRRRGQEARLRCSPMKGHSHVYWYRQLPEEGLKFMVYLQKENIIDESGMPKERFSAEFPKEGPSILRIQQVVRGDSAAYFCASSPRAGSTDTQYFGPGTRLTVL.

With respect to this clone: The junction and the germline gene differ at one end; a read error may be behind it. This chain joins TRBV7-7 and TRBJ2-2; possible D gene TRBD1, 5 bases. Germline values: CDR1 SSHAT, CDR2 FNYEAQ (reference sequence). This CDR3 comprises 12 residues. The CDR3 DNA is TGTGCTAGCAGTTCAGGGTCCGGGGAGCTGTTTTTT. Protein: CASSSGSGELFF.

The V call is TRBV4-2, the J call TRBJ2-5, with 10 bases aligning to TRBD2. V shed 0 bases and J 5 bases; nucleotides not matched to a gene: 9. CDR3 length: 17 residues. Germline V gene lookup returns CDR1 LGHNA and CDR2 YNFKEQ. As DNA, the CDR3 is TGTGCCAGCAGCCAAGATGTGAGTAGCGGGGGGCTGGAGACCCAGTACTTC. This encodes CASSQDVSSGGLETQYF.

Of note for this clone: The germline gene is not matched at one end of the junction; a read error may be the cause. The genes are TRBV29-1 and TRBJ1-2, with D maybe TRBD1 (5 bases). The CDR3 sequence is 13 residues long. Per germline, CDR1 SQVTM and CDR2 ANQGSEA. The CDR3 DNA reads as TGCAGCGTTGACGCAGGGTACAACTCTGGCTACACCTTC. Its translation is CSVDAGYNSGYTF.

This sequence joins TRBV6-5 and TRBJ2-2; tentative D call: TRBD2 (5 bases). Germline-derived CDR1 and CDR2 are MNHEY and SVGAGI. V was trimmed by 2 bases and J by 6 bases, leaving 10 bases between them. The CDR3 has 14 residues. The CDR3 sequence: CASSYRGRAGELFF. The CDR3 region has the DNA TGTGCCAGCAGTTACCGGGGAAGGGCCGGGGAGCTGTTTTTT.

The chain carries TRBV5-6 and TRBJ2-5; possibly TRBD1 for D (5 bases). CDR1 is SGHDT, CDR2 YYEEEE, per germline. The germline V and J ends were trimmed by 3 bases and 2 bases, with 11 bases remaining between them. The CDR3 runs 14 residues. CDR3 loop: CASSSDSIQETQYF. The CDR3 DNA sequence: TGTGCCAGCAGCTCTGACAGTATTCAAGAGACCCAGTACTTC.

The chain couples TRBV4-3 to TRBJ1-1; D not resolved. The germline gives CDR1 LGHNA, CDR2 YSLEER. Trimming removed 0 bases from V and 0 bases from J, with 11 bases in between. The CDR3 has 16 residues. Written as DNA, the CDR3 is TGCGCCAGCAGCCAAGATCGGGTTGGAGTGAACACTGAAGCTTTCTTT. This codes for CASSQDRVGVNTEAFF.

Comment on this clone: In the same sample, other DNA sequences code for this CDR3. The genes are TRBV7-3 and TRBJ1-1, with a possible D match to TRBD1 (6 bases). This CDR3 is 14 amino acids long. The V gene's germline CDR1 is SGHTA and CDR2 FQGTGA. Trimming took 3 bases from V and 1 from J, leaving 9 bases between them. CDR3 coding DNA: TGTGCCAGCAGCTTGGGACATACGAACACTGAAGCTTTCTTT. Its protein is CASSLGHTNTEAFF.

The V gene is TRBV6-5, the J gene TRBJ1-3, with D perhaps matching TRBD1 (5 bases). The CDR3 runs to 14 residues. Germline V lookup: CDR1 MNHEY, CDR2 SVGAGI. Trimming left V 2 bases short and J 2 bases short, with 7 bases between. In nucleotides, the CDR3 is TGTGCCAGCAGTTACGGGACTCCTGGAAACACCATATATTTT. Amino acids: CASSYGTPGNTIYF.

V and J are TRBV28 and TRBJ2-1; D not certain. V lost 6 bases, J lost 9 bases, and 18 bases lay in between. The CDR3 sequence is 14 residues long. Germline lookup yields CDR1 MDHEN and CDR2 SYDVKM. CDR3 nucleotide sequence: TGTGCCAGCAGCCCCCGGTGGCCACGAGGTGAGCAGTTCTTC. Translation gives CASSPRWPRGEQFF.

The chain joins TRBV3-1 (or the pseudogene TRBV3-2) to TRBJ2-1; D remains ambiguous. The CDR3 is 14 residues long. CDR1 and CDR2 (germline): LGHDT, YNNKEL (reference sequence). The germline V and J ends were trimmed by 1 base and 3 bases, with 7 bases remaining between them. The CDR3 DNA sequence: TGTGCCAGCAGCCAAGGTGGCAGCTACAATGAGCAGTTCTTC. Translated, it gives CASSQGGSYNEQFF.

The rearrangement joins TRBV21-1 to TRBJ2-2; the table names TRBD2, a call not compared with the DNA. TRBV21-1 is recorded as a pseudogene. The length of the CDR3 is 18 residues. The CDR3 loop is CASSKDPSGGLFTGELFF. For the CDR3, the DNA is TGTGCCAGCAGCAAAGATCCTAGCGGGGGGTTATTCACCGGGGAGCTGTTTTTT.